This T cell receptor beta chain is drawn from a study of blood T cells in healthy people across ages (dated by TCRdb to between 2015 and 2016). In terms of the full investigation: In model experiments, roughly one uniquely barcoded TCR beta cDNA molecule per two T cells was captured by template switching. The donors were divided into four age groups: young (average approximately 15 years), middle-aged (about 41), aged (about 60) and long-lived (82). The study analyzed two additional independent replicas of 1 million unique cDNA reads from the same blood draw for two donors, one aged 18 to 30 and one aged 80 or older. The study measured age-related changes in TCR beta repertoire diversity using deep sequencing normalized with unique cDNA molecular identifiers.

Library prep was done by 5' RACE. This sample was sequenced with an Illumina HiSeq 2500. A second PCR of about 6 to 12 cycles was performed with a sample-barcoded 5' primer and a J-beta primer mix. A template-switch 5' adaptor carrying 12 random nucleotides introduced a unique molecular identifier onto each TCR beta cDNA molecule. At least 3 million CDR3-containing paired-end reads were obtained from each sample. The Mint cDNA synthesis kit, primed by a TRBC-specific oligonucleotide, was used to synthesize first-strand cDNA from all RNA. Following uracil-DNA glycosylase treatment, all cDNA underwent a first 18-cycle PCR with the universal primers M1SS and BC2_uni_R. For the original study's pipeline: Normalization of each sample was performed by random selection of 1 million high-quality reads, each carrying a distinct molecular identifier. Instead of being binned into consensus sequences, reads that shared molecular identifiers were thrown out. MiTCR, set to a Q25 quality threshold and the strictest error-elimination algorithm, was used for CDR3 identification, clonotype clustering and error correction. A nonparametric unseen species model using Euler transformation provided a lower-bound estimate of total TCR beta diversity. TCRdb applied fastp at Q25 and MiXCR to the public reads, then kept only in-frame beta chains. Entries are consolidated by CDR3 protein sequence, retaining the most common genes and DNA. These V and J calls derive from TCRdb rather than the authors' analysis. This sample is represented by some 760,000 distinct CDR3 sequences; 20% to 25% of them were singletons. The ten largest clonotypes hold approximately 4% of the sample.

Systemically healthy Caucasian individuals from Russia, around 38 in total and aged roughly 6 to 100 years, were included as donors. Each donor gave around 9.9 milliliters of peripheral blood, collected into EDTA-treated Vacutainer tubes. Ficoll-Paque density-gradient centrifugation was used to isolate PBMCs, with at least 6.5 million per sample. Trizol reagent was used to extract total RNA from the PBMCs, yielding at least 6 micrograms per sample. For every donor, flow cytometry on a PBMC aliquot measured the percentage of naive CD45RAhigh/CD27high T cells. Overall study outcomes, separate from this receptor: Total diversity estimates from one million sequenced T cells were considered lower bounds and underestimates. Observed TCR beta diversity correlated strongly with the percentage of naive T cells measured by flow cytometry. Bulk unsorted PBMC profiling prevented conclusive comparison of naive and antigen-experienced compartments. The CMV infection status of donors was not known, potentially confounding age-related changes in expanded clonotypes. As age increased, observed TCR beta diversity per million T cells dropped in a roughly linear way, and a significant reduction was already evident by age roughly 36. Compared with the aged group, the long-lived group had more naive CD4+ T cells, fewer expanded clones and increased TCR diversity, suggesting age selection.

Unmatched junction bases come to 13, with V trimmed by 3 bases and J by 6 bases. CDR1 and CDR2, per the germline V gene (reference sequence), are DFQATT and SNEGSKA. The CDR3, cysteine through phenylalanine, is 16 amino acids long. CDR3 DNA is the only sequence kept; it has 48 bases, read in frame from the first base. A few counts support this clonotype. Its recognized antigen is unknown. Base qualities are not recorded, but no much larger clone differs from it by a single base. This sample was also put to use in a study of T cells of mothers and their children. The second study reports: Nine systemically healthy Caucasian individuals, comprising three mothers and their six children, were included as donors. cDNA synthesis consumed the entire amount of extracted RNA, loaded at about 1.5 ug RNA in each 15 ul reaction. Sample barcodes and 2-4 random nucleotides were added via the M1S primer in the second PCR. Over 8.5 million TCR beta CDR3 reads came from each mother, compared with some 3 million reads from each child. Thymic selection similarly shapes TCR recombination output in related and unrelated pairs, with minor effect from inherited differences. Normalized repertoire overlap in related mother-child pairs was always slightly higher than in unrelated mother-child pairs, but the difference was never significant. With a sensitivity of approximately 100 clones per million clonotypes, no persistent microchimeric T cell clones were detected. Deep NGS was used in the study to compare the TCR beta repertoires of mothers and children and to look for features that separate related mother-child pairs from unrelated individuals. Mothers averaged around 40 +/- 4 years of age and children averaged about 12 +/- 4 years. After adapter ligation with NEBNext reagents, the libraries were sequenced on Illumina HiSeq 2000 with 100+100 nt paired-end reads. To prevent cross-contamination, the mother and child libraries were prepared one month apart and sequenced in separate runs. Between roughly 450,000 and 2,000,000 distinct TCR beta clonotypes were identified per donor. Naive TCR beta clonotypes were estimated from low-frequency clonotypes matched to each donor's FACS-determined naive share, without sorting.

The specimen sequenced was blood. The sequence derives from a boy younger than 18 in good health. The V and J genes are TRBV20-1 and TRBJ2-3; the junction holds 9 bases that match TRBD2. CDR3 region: CSASLWTSDSSDTQYF. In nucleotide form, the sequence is TGCAGTGCTAGCCTTTGGACTAGCGATTCGTCCGATACGCAGTATTTT.